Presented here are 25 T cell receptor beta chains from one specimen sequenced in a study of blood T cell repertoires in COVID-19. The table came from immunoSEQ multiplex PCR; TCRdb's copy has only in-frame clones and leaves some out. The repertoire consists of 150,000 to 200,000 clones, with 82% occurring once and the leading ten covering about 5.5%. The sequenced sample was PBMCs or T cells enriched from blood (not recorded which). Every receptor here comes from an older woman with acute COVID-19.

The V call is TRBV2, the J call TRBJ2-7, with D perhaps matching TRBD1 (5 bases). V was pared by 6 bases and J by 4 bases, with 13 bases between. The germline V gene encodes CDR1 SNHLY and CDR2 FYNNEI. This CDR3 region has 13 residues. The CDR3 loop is CASRRGLGYEQYF. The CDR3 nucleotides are TGTGCCAGCAGAAGGGGTCTAGGTTACGAGCAGTACTTC.

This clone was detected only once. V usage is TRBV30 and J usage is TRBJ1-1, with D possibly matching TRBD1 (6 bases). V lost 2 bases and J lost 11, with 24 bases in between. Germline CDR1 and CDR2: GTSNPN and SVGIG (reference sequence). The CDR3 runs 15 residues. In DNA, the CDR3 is TGTGCCTGGAGTCGACCACAGGGTTCTCGATTGGCGGCTTTCTTT. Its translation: CAWSRPQGSRLAAFF.

The CDR3 protein is CASSQGTGGGTGELFF. As DNA, the CDR3 is TGCGCCAGCAGCCAAGGGACAGGGGGTGGAACCGGGGAGCTGTTTTTT. The chain links TRBV4-3 to TRBJ2-2; 10 bases are a match to TRBD1. The CDR3 covers 16 residues. Germline V gene lookup returns CDR1 LGHNA and CDR2 YSLEER. V lost 1 base, J lost 5 bases, and 4 bases stayed unmatched.

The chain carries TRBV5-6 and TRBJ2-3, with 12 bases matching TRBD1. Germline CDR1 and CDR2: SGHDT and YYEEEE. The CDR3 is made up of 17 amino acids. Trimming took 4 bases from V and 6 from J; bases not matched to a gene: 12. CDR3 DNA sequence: TGTGCCAGCAGCCCGGGACAGGGGGCGTATATGGGGGATACGCAGTATTTT. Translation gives CASSPGQGAYMGDTQYF.

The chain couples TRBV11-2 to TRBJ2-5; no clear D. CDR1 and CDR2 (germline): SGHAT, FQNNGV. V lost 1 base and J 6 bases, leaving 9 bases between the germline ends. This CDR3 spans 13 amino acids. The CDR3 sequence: CASSLGLVKTQYF. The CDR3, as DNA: TGTGCCAGCAGCTTAGGTCTCGTAAAGACCCAGTACTTC.

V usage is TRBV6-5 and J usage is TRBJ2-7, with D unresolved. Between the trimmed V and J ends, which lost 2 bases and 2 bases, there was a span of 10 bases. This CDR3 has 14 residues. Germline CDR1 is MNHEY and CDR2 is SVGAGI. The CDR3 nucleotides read TGTGCCAGCAGTTACGCAGACAACACCTACGAGCAGTACTTC. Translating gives CASSYADNTYEQYF.

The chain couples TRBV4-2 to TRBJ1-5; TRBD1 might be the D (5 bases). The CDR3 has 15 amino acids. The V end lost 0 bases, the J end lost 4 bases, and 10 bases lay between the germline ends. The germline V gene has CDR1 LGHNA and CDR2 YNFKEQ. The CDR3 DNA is TGTGCCAGCAGCCAAGACGGAGGGGTAAATCAGCCCCAGCATTTT. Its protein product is CASSQDGGVNQPQHF.

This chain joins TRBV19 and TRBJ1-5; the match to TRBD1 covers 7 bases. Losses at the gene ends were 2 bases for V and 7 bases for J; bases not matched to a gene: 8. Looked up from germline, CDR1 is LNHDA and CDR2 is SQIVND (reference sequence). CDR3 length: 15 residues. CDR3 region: CASSINRGRRQPQHF. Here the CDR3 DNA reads TGTGCCAGTAGTATAAACAGGGGAAGAAGACAGCCCCAGCATTTT.

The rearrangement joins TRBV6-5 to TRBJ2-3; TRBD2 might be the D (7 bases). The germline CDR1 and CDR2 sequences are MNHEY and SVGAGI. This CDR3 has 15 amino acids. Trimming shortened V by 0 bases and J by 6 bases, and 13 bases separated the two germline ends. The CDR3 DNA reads TGTGCCAGCAGTTACTCCTACGAGGGGGGGGATACGCAGTATTTT. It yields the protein CASSYSYEGGDTQYF.

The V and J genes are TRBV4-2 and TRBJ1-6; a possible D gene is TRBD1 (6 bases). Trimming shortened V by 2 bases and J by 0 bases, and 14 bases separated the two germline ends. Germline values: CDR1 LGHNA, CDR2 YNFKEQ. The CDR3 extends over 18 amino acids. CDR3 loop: CASSQLEQGISYNSPLHF. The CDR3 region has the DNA TGTGCCAGCAGCCAACTTGAACAGGGTATCTCCTATAATTCACCCCTCCACTTT.

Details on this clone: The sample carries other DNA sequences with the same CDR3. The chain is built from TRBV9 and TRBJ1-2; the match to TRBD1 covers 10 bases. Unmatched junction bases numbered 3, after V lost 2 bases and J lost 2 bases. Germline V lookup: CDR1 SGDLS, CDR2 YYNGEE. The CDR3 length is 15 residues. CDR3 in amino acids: CASSVGQGSNYGYTF. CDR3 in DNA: TGTGCCAGCAGCGTGGGACAGGGGTCAAACTATGGCTACACCTTC.

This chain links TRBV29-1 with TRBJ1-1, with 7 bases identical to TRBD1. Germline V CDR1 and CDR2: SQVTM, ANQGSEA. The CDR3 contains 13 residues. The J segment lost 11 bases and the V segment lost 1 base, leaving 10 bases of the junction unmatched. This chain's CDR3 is CSVEALLTGRAFF. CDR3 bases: TGCAGCGTTGAAGCCTTGTTGACAGGGCGGGCTTTCTTT.

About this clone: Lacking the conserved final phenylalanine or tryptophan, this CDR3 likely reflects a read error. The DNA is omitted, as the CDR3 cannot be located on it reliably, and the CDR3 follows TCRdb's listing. The CDR3 loop is CASSQGNRRI. The chain has TRBV3-1 (or the pseudogene TRBV3-2) and TRBJ1-2; the table's D call, TRBD1, has no DNA check behind it. The CDR3 has 10 amino acids, counting both end residues. CDR1 and CDR2 from the germline V gene are LGHDT and YNNKEL (reference sequence).

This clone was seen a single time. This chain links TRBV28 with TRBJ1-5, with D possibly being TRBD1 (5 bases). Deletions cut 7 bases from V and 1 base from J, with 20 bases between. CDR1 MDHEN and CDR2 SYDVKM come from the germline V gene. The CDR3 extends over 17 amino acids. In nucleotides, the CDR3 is TGTGCCAGCACCAGGAGGGGTTTTAAGAGAAGCAATCAGCCCCAGCATTTT. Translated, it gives CASTRRGFKRSNQPQHF.

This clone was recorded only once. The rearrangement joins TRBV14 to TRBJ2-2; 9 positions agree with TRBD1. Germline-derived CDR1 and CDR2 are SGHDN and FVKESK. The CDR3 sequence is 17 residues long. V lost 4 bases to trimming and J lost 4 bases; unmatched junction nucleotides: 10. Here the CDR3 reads CASSPYTGTGPTGELFF. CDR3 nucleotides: TGTGCCAGCAGCCCATATACCGGGACAGGGCCCACCGGGGAGCTGTTTTTT. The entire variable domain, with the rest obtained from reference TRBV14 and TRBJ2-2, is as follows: EAGVTQFPSHSVIEKGQTVTLRCDPISGHDNLYWYRRVMGKEIKFLLHFVKESKQDESGMPNNRFLAERTGGTYSTLKVQPAELEDSGVYFCASSPYTGTGPTGELFFGEGSRLTVL.

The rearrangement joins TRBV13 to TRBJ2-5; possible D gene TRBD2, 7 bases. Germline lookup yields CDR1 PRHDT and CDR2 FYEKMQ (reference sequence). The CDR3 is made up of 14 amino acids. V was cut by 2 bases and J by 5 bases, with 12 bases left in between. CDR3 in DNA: TGTGCCAGCAGCTTACGGGGGGCGTATGAGACCCAGTACTTC. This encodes CASSLRGAYETQYF.

Here the CDR3 DNA reads TGTGCCAGCAGCTTAGGTACAGGAACCTACAATGAGCAGTTCTTC. Residues: CASSLGTGTYNEQFF. The chain combines TRBV7-2 with TRBJ2-1; D might be TRBD1 (5 bases). The CDR3 has 15 residues. The ends were cut back, 1 base at V and 2 bases at J, with 9 bases in the middle. Germline CDR1 and CDR2: SGHTA and FQGNSA.

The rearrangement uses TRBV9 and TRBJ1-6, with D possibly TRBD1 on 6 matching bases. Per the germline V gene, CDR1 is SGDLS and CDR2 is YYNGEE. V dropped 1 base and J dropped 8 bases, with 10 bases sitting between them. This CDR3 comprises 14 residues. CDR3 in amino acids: CASSVSDRHSPLHF. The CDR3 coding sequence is TGTGCCAGCAGCGTATCGGACAGACATTCACCCCTCCACTTT. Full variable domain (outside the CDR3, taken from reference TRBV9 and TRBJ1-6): DSGVTQTPKHLITATGQRVTLRCSPRSGDLSVYWYQQSLDQGLQFLIQYYNGEERAKGNILERFSAQQFPDLHSELNLSSLELGDSALYFCASSVSDRHSPLHFGNGTRLTVT.

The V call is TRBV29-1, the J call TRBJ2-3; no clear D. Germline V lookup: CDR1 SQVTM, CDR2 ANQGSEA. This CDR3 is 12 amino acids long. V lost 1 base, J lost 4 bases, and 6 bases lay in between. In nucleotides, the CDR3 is TGCAGCGTTGAAGTAGTCCCAGATACGCAGTATTTT. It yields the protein CSVEVVPDTQYF.

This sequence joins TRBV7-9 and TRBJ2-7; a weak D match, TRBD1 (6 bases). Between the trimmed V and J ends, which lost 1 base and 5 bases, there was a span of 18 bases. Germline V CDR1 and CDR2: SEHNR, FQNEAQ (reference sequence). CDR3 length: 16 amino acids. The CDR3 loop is CASSLGGGQSSNEQYV. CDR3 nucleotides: TGTGCCAGCAGCTTAGGTGGAGGACAGAGCTCTAACGAGCAGTACGTC.

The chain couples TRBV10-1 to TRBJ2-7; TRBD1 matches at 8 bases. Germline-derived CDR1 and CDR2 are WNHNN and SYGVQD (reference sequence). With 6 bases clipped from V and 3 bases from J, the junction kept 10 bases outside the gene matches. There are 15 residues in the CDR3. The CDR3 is CASRPWTGLSYEQYV. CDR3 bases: TGCGCCAGCAGGCCCTGGACAGGGCTTAGCTACGAGCAGTACGTC.

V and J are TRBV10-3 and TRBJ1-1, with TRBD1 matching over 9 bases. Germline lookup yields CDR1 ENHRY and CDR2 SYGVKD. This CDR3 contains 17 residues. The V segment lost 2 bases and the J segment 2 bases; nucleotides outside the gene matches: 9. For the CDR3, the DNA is TGTGCCATCAGTGAGGCAAACAGGGGGCGAAGAAACACTGAAGCTTTCTTT. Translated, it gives CAISEANRGRRNTEAFF.

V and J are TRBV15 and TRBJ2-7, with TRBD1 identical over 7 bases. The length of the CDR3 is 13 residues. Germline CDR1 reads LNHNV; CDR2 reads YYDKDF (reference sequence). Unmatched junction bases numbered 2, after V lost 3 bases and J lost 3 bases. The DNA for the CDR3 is TGTGCCACCAGCAGTGACAGGGACTACGAGCAGTACGTC. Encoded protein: CATSSDRDYEQYV.

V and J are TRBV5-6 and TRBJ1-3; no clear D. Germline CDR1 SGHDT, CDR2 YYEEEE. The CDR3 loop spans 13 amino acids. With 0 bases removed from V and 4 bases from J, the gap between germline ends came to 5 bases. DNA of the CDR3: TGTGCCAGCAGCTTGGTGAGGGGAAACACCATATATTTT. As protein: CASSLVRGNTIYF.

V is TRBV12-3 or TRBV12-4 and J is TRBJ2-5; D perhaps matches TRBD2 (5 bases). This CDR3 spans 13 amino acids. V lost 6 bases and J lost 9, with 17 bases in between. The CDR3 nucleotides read TGTGCCAGCAGCTGGGGAGCACCTGGGGCCCAGTACTTC. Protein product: CASSWGAPGAQYF.